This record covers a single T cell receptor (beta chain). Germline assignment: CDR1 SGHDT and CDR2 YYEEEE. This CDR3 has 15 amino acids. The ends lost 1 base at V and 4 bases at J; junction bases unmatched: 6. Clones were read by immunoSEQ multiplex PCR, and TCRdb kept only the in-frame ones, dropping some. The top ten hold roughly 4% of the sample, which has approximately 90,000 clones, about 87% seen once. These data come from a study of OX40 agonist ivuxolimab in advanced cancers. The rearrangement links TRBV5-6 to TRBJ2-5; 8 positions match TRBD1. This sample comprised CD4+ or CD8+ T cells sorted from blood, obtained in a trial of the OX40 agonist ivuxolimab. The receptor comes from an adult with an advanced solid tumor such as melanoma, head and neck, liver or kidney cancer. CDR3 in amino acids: CASSLLRTGTETQYF. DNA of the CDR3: TGTGCCAGCAGCTTGCTCAGGACAGGGACAGAGACCCAGTACTTC. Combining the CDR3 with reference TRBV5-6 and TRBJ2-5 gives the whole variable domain DAGVTQSPTHLIKTRGQQVTLRCSPKSGHDTVSWYQQALGQGPQFIFQYYEEEERQRGNFPDRFSGHQFPNYSSELNVNALLLGDSALYLCASSLLRTGTETQYFGPGTRLLVL.